This entry lists 21 T cell receptor beta chains sequenced from one sample in a study of blood T cell repertoires in COVID-19. This table comes from immunoSEQ multiplex PCR, and its TCRdb copy is limited to in-frame clones, with some not included. The data contain about 200,000 clones, around 90% of them singletons. Sequenced input: PBMCs or T cells enriched from blood (not recorded which). The receptors here all came from a woman between 18 and 29 years old who had recovered from COVID-19.

V gene TRBV3-1 (or the pseudogene TRBV3-2) combines with J gene TRBJ2-5, with D possibly matching TRBD2 (6 bases). CDR3 size: 13 residues. The germline V gene encodes CDR1 LGHDT and CDR2 YNNKEL (reference sequence). Trimming removed 8 bases at V and 5 bases at J, with 15 bases between. CDR3 DNA: TGTGCCAGCTCTGAGGAGGGGCTCGAGACCCAGTACTTC. Encoded protein: CASSEEGLETQYF.

V gene TRBV10-1 combines with J gene TRBJ2-5, with 9 bases aligning to TRBD2. Germline CDR1 WNHNN, CDR2 SYGVQD (reference sequence). The CDR3 has 13 residues. The junction had 5 bases not matched to a gene; V was cut back by 7 bases and J by 5 bases. The CDR3 here is CASTSGEGETQYF. The CDR3 nucleotides read TGCGCCAGCACTAGCGGGGAAGGGGAGACCCAGTACTTC.

This clone turned up a few times. V is TRBV2 and J is TRBJ1-4, with TRBD1 matching over 8 bases. J lost 9 bases, V lost 3 bases, and 6 bases had no gene match. Germline CDR1 is SNHLY and CDR2 is FYNNEI. This CDR3 is built from 14 residues. CDR3 residues: CASSEGQGAQKLFF. The CDR3 bases are TGTGCCAGCAGTGAGGGGCAGGGGGCACAAAAACTGTTTTTT.

The CDR3 spells CAISEASGGSGARPGNEQFF. The CDR3 region has the DNA TGTGCCATCAGTGAGGCCAGCGGGGGCTCGGGGGCTCGACCCGGGAATGAGCAGTTCTTC. This chain links TRBV10-3 with TRBJ2-1; 8 positions agree with TRBD2. Looked up from germline, CDR1 is ENHRY and CDR2 is SYGVKD. The V and J ends lost 2 bases and 7 bases, in that order; junction bases with no gene match: 22. The length of the CDR3 is 20 residues.

The chain is built from TRBV13 and TRBJ1-6; D might be TRBD1 (5 bases). The CDR3 has 13 residues. Between the trimmed V and J ends, which lost 8 bases and 10 bases, there was a span of 15 bases. CDR1 is PRHDT and CDR2 is FYEKMQ in the germline V gene (reference sequence). The CDR3 here is CASRRRGNSPLHF. The CDR3 region has the DNA TGTGCCAGCCGCCGAAGGGGTAACTCACCCCTCCACTTT.

This sequence joins TRBV18 and TRBJ2-3; 8 nucleotides agree with TRBD1. The V gene end was trimmed by 5 bases and the J gene end by 6 bases; junction bases not matched to a gene: 4. This CDR3 contains 13 residues. The germline CDR1 and CDR2 sequences are KGHSH and LQKENI. The CDR3 region has the DNA TGTGCCAGCTCAAACAGGGGGGCGGATACGCAGTATTTT. It is translated as CASSNRGADTQYF.

DNA of the CDR3: TGTGCCAGCATAATGGACAACCAAGAGACCCAGTACTTC. Translation: CASIMDNQETQYF. V and J are TRBV12-3 or TRBV12-4 and TRBJ2-5; D is possibly TRBD1 (5 bases). The V and J ends lost 7 bases and 0 bases respectively, with 9 bases between them. The CDR3 covers 13 residues.

The V call is TRBV9, the J call TRBJ2-7; tentatively, D is TRBD2 (6 bases). This CDR3 spans 14 amino acids. Trimming took 3 bases from V and 0 from J, leaving 10 bases between them. Per the germline V gene, CDR1 is SGDLS and CDR2 is YYNGEE. The chain's CDR3 is CASSAGGFSYEQYF. Here the CDR3 DNA reads TGTGCCAGCAGCGCCGGGGGTTTCTCCTACGAGCAGTACTTC.

Only a few counts were recorded for this clone. The genes are TRBV6-6 and TRBJ1-2, with TRBD1 matching 7 bases. Germline V gene lookup returns CDR1 MNHNY and CDR2 SVGAGI (reference sequence). Germline trimming cut 6 bases from V and 2 bases from J; bases unmatched to any gene: 3. The CDR3 totals 13 residues. CDR3 nucleotide sequence: TGTGCCAGCAGACCACAGGGGAACTATGGCTACACCTTC. Protein: CASRPQGNYGYTF.

J is TRBJ1-2 and V is TRBV12-3 or TRBV12-4; D is unresolved. CDR3 size: 12 residues. Between the trimmed V and J ends, which lost 6 bases and 4 bases, there was a span of 9 bases. The CDR3 reads CASSRFFYGYTF. The CDR3 nucleotides read TGTGCCAGCAGCAGGTTTTTCTATGGCTACACCTTC.

The chain combines TRBV4-1 with TRBJ1-2; perhaps TRBD1 as D (5 bases). The CDR3 length is 13 residues. The V gene's germline CDR1 is MGHRA and CDR2 YSYEKL. With 3 bases removed from V and 5 bases from J, the gap between germline ends came to 10 bases. The CDR3 DNA sequence: TGCGCCAGCAGCCAGGGGGGAGTTTATGGCTACACCTTC. Protein product: CASSQGGVYGYTF.

The gene calls are TRBV2 and TRBJ2-7; TRBD1 aligns across 8 bases. After removal of 8 bases from V and 2 bases from J, the junction contained 5 bases not matched to a gene. CDR1 is SNHLY and CDR2 is FYNNEI in the germline V gene. The CDR3 consists of 13 residues. The CDR3: CASGNRGTYEQYF. As DNA, the CDR3 is TGTGCCAGCGGCAACAGGGGGACCTACGAGCAGTACTTC.

The chain has TRBV6-4 and TRBJ1-5; D unclear. The CDR3 spans 15 residues. Trimming pared 3 bases from V and 7 bases from J, leaving 16 bases between. Looked up from germline, CDR1 is MRHNA and CDR2 is SNTAGT. Written as DNA, the CDR3 is TGTGCCAGCAGTGAAACTAACGGGGAAGGCCAGCCCCAGCATTTT. Translating it yields CASSETNGEGQPQHF.

The gene calls are TRBV5-1 and TRBJ1-3; 8 bases are shared with TRBD1. V shed 5 bases, J shed 2 bases, and the junction held 6 bases outside the gene matches. CDR1 SGHRS and CDR2 YFSETQ come from the germline V gene. CDR3 length: 15 residues. The chain's CDR3 is CASRLTGETGNTIYF. CDR3 in DNA: TGCGCCAGCAGGCTGACAGGGGAGACTGGAAACACCATATATTTT.

The chain carries TRBV11-2 and TRBJ1-3, with TRBD1 identical over 8 bases. CDR1 and CDR2 from the germline V gene are SGHAT and FQNNGV. The CDR3 loop spans 16 amino acids. J lost 1 base, V lost 0 bases, and 2 bases had no gene match. DNA for the CDR3: TGTGCCAGCAGCTTAGAACAGGGGGTATCTGGAAACACCATATATTTT. Translation gives CASSLEQGVSGNTIYF.

This clone occurred a few times. V is TRBV5-4 and J is TRBJ2-7, with D possibly TRBD1 on 6 matching bases. This CDR3 has 12 amino acids. V shed 1 base and J shed 6 bases, with 8 bases lying between them. Germline loops: CDR1 SGHNT, CDR2 YYREEE (reference sequence). The CDR3 DNA follows: TGTGCCAGCAGCTTGACAGGGCGCGAGCAGTACTTC. This codes for CASSLTGREQYF.

This chain links TRBV7-3 with TRBJ1-1; possibly TRBD1 for D (5 bases). The germline gives CDR1 SGHTA, CDR2 FQGTGA. Trimming removed 1 base from V and 4 bases from J, with 10 bases in between. This CDR3 contains 14 residues. The CDR3 DNA reads TGTGCCAGCAGCTTAAATGGGGGGTTCACTGAAGCTTTCTTT. This sequence encodes CASSLNGGFTEAFF.

The chain joins TRBV29-1 to TRBJ1-2; a possible D gene is TRBD1 (5 bases). This CDR3 contains 13 residues. Per germline, CDR1 SQVTM and CDR2 ANQGSEA. V was pared by 3 bases and J by 1 base, with 9 bases between. CDR3 residues: CSVEPQGNYGYTF. The DNA for the CDR3 is TGCAGCGTTGAGCCCCAGGGTAACTATGGCTACACCTTC.

The chain recombines TRBV28 with TRBJ1-1; 7 nucleotides agree with TRBD1. The CDR3 loop spans 14 amino acids. The ends lost 2 bases at V and 5 bases at J; junction bases unmatched: 5. Germline CDR1 and CDR2: MDHEN and SYDVKM. Here the CDR3 reads CASSLPSGGTEAFF. CDR3 bases: TGTGCCAGCAGTTTACCTTCAGGGGGAACTGAAGCTTTCTTT. Full variable domain (remainder filled in from reference TRBV28 and TRBJ1-1): DVKVTQSSRYLVKRTGEKVFLECVQDMDHENMFWYRQDPGLGLRLIYFSYDVKMKEKGDIPEGYSVSREKKERFSLILESASTNQTSMYLCASSLPSGGTEAFFGQGTRLTVV.

The chain has TRBV5-1 and TRBJ1-1, with 7 positions matching TRBD1. V shed 4 bases, J shed 6 bases, and the junction held 9 bases outside the gene matches. The CDR3 runs to 14 residues. Germline V gene sequence: CDR1 SGHRS, CDR2 YFSETQ. The CDR3: CASSLTTGTPEAFF. The DNA of the CDR3 is TGCGCCAGCAGCCTGACGACAGGGACTCCTGAAGCTTTCTTT.

This chain uses TRBV4-1 with TRBJ2-7, with 9 bases lining up with TRBD2. The germline V gene has CDR1 MGHRA and CDR2 YSYEKL. J was trimmed by 3 bases and V by 4 bases; bases with no gene match: 10. This CDR3 spans 16 amino acids. CDR3 DNA sequence: TGCGCCAGCAGCCCTTCGCAGACTAGCGGACGCTACGAGCAGTACTTC. Encoded protein: CASSPSQTSGRYEQYF.